At least ten counts were recorded for the clone carrying this T cell receptor (beta chain). The data derive from a study of T cells in Graves' hyperthyroidism and ophthalmopathy. Germline trimming cut 2 bases from V and 4 bases from J; bases unmatched to any gene: 5. CDR1 MDHEN and CDR2 SYDVKM come from the germline V gene. This CDR3 contains 16 residues. Using RNA transcripts as the source, TCR beta CDR3 regions were amplified. The TCR CDR3 was amplified in a first-round RT-PCR using the HTBI primer set. TCRdb itself ran the multiplex PCR reads through MiXCR, one entry per CDR3 protein. The sample carries about 690,000 distinct CDR3 sequences, roughly a sixth recorded once.

The sample was blood. The sequence was obtained from a man in his fifties with Graves' hyperthyroidism. The chain recombines TRBV28 with TRBJ1-5; 10 positions match TRBD1. The CDR3 region is CASSLGDRGKNQPQHF. The CDR3 nucleotides read TGTGCCAGCAGTTTAGGGGACAGGGGTAAGAATCAGCCCCAGCATTTT.